The 8 T cell receptor beta chains listed next were all sequenced from one sample in a study of cytomegalovirus exposure and HLA in healthy donors (TCRdb year 2017). Receptor libraries were prepared by the immunoSEQ multiplex PCR assay. The multiplex PCR relied on a mix of 60 forward primers for TCR Vbeta segments and 13 reverse primers for TCR Jbeta segments. Here the immuneACCESS table is served through TCRdb, limited to in-frame sequences with V and J called. Missing clones are a known gap in these copies; in checked studies unresolved V genes cover under half, and the rest lacks a known reason. The table of this sample itemizes 30,000 to 40,000 clones. The ten largest make up approximately 10% of the sample. The sample comprised PBMCs. The receptors stem from a middle-aged man in good health and CMV-seropositive.

The J gene is TRBJ1-2, the V gene TRBV19; TRBD1 matches at 9 bases. After removal of 11 bases from V and 6 bases from J, the junction contained 16 bases not matched to a gene. The CDR3 runs 15 residues. The germline V gene has CDR1 LNHDA and CDR2 SQIVND (reference sequence). The CDR3: CACSRMPGQGHGYTF. The CDR3 coding sequence is TGTGCCTGCTCCCGAATGCCGGGACAGGGCCATGGCTACACCTTC. The variable domain in full, completed from reference TRBV19 and TRBJ1-2, reads DGGITQSPKYLFRKEGQNVTLSCEQNLNHDAMYWYRQDPGQGLRLIYYSQIVNDFQKGDIAEGYSVSREKKESFPLTVTSAQKNPTAFYLCACSRMPGQGHGYTFGSGTRLTVV.

The chain recombines TRBV7-9 with TRBJ1-4, with D hard to call. CDR3 length: 15 amino acids. The germline V and J ends were trimmed by 4 bases and 0 bases, with 9 bases remaining between them. Germline CDR1 reads SEHNR; CDR2 reads FQNEAQ (reference sequence). The CDR3 region is CASSSLGATNEKLFF. As DNA, the CDR3 is TGTGCCAGCAGCTCCCTCGGAGCAACTAATGAAAAACTGTTTTTT. Complete variable domain (other parts from reference TRBV7-9 and TRBJ1-4): DTGVSQNPRHKITKRGQNVTFRCDPISEHNRLYWYRQTLGQGPEFLTYFQNEAQLEKSRLLSDRFSAERPKGSFSTLEIQRTEQGDSAMYLCASSSLGATNEKLFFGSGTQLSVL.

The chain combines TRBV7-2 with TRBJ1-5, with 8 bases that match TRBD1. Germline V gives CDR1 SGHTA, CDR2 FQGNSA. V lost 4 bases to trimming and J lost 11 bases; unmatched junction nucleotides: 10. CDR3 length equals 14 residues. CDR3: CASSSSGQGRAQHF. DNA of the CDR3: TGTGCCAGCAGCTCTTCAGGACAGGGAAGGGCCCAGCATTTT.

The rearrangement links TRBV5-1 to TRBJ1-3; 8 positions agree with TRBD1. This CDR3 is 15 amino acids long. Germline trimming cut 2 bases from V and 2 bases from J; bases unmatched to any gene: 3. Germline V gene sequence: CDR1 SGHRS, CDR2 YFSETQ. The CDR3 DNA reads TGCGCCAGCAGCTTTCAGGGGGCAGCTGGAAACACCATATATTTT. Its protein is CASSFQGAAGNTIYF.

The rearrangement links TRBV27 to TRBJ1-5, with D uncertain. The V end lost 2 bases, the J end lost 1 base, and 3 bases lay between the germline ends. CDR3 length: 13 residues. From germline, CDR1 is MNHEY and CDR2 SMNVEV (reference sequence). The CDR3 bases are TGTGCCAGCAGTTTACAGAGCAATCAGCCCCAGCATTTT. Amino acids: CASSLQSNQPQHF.

The chain links TRBV6-6 to TRBJ2-1; 7 nucleotides match TRBD1. Germline V gene data show CDR1 as MNHNY and CDR2 as SVGAGI (reference sequence). This CDR3 contains 16 residues. The V segment lost 6 bases and the J segment 7 bases; nucleotides outside the gene matches: 15. The CDR3 DNA is TGTGCCAGCAGACCCGACCGGGACAGCCATTCTAATGAGCAGTTCTTC. Protein: CASRPDRDSHSNEQFF.

This chain's CDR3 is CASSADSYSGNTIYF. CDR3 coding DNA: TGTGCCAGCAGCGCAGACAGTTACTCTGGAAACACCATATATTTT. The rearrangement uses TRBV11-2 and TRBJ1-3, with D possibly TRBD1 on 5 matching bases. There are 15 residues in the CDR3. Germline V lookup: CDR1 SGHAT, CDR2 FQNNGV. Trimming took 5 bases from V and 0 from J, leaving 11 bases between them.

The chain uses TRBV27 and TRBJ2-7; 11 positions match TRBD1. Unmatched junction bases numbered 2, after V lost 5 bases and J lost 5 bases. CDR1 and CDR2 (germline): MNHEY, SMNVEV (reference sequence). The CDR3 contains 13 residues. CDR3: CASSRDRGNEQYF. Here the CDR3 DNA reads TGTGCCAGCAGTCGGGACAGGGGGAACGAGCAGTACTTC.